The T cell receptor (beta chain) under discussion was sequenced for a study of response to subunit inactivated influenza vaccine. TCRdb reprocessed the RT-PCR reads via MiXCR and lists one record per CDR3 protein. The sample holds about 830,000 distinct CDR3 sequences, about 18% seen once. This clonotype came up a few times. The TCR comes from a man over 45 who received an inactivated influenza vaccine. The sample here was PBMCs from blood, taken roughly 5 days after vaccination.

The CDR3 loop is CATSQAGALNNEQFF. CDR3 bases: TGTGCCACCAGTCAAGCGGGGGCCTTAAACAATGAGCAGTTCTTC. This chain joins TRBV15 and TRBJ2-1; 8 positions match TRBD2. CDR3 length equals 15 residues. Unmatched junction bases numbered 9, after V lost 6 bases and J lost 5 bases. Germline lookup yields CDR1 LNHNV and CDR2 YYDKDF (reference sequence).